These 30 T cell receptor beta chains originate from one sample sequenced in a study of early T cells in non-severe SARS-CoV-2 infection. Each CDR3 protein is one row after TCRdb ran MiXCR on the 5' RACE reads. In the table there are about 64,000 distinct CDR3 sequences, roughly 12% of which are singletons. The sequencing used whole blood, collected at baseline. These receptors came from an adult who was a healthcare worker with PCR-confirmed SARS-CoV-2 infection or an uninfected control (not recorded which).

This clonotype was observed a few times. J is TRBJ1-5 and V is TRBV27, with D uncertain. This CDR3 region has 13 residues. V lost 3 bases to trimming and J lost 5 bases, with 8 bases between them. From germline, CDR1 is MNHEY and CDR2 SMNVEV (reference sequence). CDR3 nucleotide sequence: TGTGCCAGCAGTTTGACGGGCCATCAGCCCCAGCATTTT. Translated: CASSLTGHQPQHF.

As concerns this clonotype: A read error is possible here, since a much larger clone lies one base away. The V gene is TRBV27, the J gene TRBJ2-5; D unresolved. The CDR3 is 15 residues long. The germline gives CDR1 MNHEY, CDR2 SMNVEV (reference sequence). The CDR3 DNA sequence: TGTGCCGGCAGTTTATCGGGTCGCAGCCAAGAGACCCAGTACTTC. It yields the protein CAGSLSGRSQETQYF.

This chain uses TRBV5-1 with TRBJ2-7; TRBD2 aligns across 8 bases. The trim removed 0 bases at V and 3 bases at J, leaving 8 bases unmatched. The CDR3 contains 16 residues. From germline, CDR1 is SGHRS and CDR2 YFSETQ. The CDR3 DNA is TGCGCCAGCAGCTTGGGCGCCGGGACTAGTGGCTACGAGCAGTACTTC. This encodes CASSLGAGTSGYEQYF.

The J gene is TRBJ2-7, the V gene TRBV6-2 or TRBV6-3; D may be TRBD1 (6 bases). CDR3 size: 14 residues. Between the trimmed V and J ends, which lost 0 bases and 4 bases, there was a span of 10 bases. Germline V gene data show CDR1 as MNHEY and CDR2 as SVGEGT. CDR3 coding DNA: TGTGCCAGCAGTTACTCGATCCAGGGGTACGAGCAGTACTTC. It specifies CASSYSIQGYEQYF.

This clonotype was observed at least ten times. This chain uses TRBV6-6 with TRBJ1-6; D gene ambiguous. CDR3 length equals 13 residues. The germline CDR1 and CDR2 sequences are MNHNY and SVGAGI (reference sequence). Trimming stripped 2 bases from V and 10 bases from J, with 9 bases between. This chain's CDR3 is CASSYAAESPLHF. CDR3 coding DNA: TGTGCCAGCAGTTACGCCGCAGAATCACCCCTCCACTTT.

This clonotype was recorded many times. The chain is built from TRBV5-1 and TRBJ1-6; D is unclear. CDR1 and CDR2 (germline): SGHRS, YFSETQ. CDR3 length: 15 residues. V lost 5 bases and J 5 bases, leaving 14 bases between the germline ends. The DNA for the CDR3 is TGCGCCAGCAGTTTCACGCAGCCGGATAATTCACCCCTCCACTTT. It specifies CASSFTQPDNSPLHF.

This clonotype was observed a few times. CDR3 DNA: TGCGCCAGCAGCTTGGAAGGGGACTATGGCTACACCTTC. This translates into CASSLEGDYGYTF. The V call is TRBV5-1, the J call TRBJ1-2, with D tentatively TRBD1 (5 bases). Trimming shortened V by 0 bases and J by 3 bases, and 6 bases separated the two germline ends. The CDR3 is 13 residues long. Germline V gene data show CDR1 as SGHRS and CDR2 as YFSETQ. Full variable domain (remainder filled in from reference TRBV5-1 and TRBJ1-2): KAGVTQTPRYLIKTRGQQVTLSCSPISGHRSVSWYQQTPGQGLQFLFEYFSETQRNKGNFPGRFSGRQFSNSRSEMNVSTLELGDSALYLCASSLEGDYGYTFGSGTRLTVV.

This clonotype was observed a few times. CDR3 DNA sequence: TGTGCCAGCAGCCCTTGGGACAGGGTTAGGGGTGAAAAACTGTTTTTT. Encoded protein: CASSPWDRVRGEKLFF. The rearrangement links TRBV7-9 to TRBJ1-4; the match to TRBD1 covers 9 bases. The length of the CDR3 is 16 residues. The V gene end was trimmed by 5 bases and the J gene end by 7 bases; junction bases not matched to a gene: 11. Germline V gives CDR1 SEHNR, CDR2 FQNEAQ (reference sequence). The full variable domain, in which reference TRBV7-9 and TRBJ1-4 provide the parts outside the CDR3, is DTGVSQNPRHKITKRGQNVTFRCDPISEHNRLYWYRQTLGQGPEFLTYFQNEAQLEKSRLLSDRFSAERPKGSFSTLEIQRTEQGDSAMYLCASSPWDRVRGEKLFFGSGTQLSVL.

The chain carries TRBV7-9 and TRBJ2-7; unclear D gene. This CDR3 is 14 amino acids long. Trimming pared 2 bases from V and 7 bases from J, leaving 15 bases between. Per the germline V gene, CDR1 is SEHNR and CDR2 is FQNEAQ (reference sequence). Here the CDR3 reads CASSLLGRVGEQYF. Written as DNA, the CDR3 is TGTGCCAGCAGCTTATTGGGTAGGGTCGGGGAGCAGTACTTC. The complete variable domain, with remaining parts taken from reference TRBV7-9 and TRBJ2-7, reads DTGVSQNPRHKITKRGQNVTFRCDPISEHNRLYWYRQTLGQGPEFLTYFQNEAQLEKSRLLSDRFSAERPKGSFSTLEIQRTEQGDSAMYLCASSLLGRVGEQYFGPGTRLTVT.

This clonotype was picked up a small number of times. The CDR3 protein is CASSMKLADYNEQFF. In DNA form, the CDR3 reads TGTGCCAGTAGTATGAAACTAGCGGACTACAATGAGCAGTTCTTC. The rearrangement links TRBV19 to TRBJ2-1; 8 bases align to TRBD2. Germline V gene sequence: CDR1 LNHDA, CDR2 SQIVND (reference sequence). This CDR3 has 15 residues. Trimming removed 3 bases from V and 3 bases from J; junction bases left unmatched: 4.

This clonotype was seen a handful of times. This chain connects TRBV20-1 to TRBJ1-4; D unresolved. The CDR3 loop spans 12 amino acids. Germline V gives CDR1 DFQATT, CDR2 SNEGSKA (reference sequence). V was shortened by 0 bases and J by 4 bases, with 3 bases between the two germline ends. DNA for the CDR3: TGCAGTGCTAGAGACGGTAATGAAAAACTGTTTTTT. Translated, it gives CSARDGNEKLFF.

This clonotype was observed a few times. The chain uses TRBV30 and TRBJ2-3, with D hard to call. This CDR3 has 13 residues. Germline V gene lookup returns CDR1 GTSNPN and CDR2 SVGIG (reference sequence). The V end was cut by 5 bases, the J end by 1 base, with 10 bases between. This CDR3 reads CAWGRHRTDTQYF. The CDR3 DNA reads TGTGCCTGGGGCAGACACCGCACAGATACGCAGTATTTT.

The table lists this clonotype with many counts. The chain combines TRBV12-3 or TRBV12-4 with TRBJ1-1, with D hard to call. The CDR3 consists of 11 residues. V shed 5 bases and J shed 11 bases, with 12 bases lying between them. CDR3 sequence reads: CASSPTLYAFF. The CDR3 DNA sequence: TGTGCCAGCAGTCCGACTTTATATGCTTTCTTT.

This clonotype was recorded many times. CDR3 loop: CASSTSSSGGYNEQFF. The CDR3 DNA sequence: TGTGCCAGTAGTACCTCCTCTAGCGGGGGTTACAATGAGCAGTTCTTC. V is TRBV19 and J is TRBJ2-1, with 10 bases matching TRBD2. This CDR3 has 16 amino acids. Trimming cost V 4 bases and J 4 bases; bases outside gene matches: 7. In germline, CDR1 is LNHDA, CDR2 SQIVND (reference sequence).

This clonotype has only a few counts. The chain carries TRBV9 and TRBJ1-1; no definite D call. In germline, CDR1 is SGDLS, CDR2 YYNGEE. The CDR3 length is 12 residues. Trimming removed 3 bases from V and 10 bases from J, with 13 bases in between. CDR3 region: CASSALTGRAFF. The DNA of the CDR3 is TGTGCCAGCAGCGCCCTAACTGGTCGAGCTTTCTTT. Full variable domain (rest looked up from reference TRBV9 and TRBJ1-1): DSGVTQTPKHLITATGQRVTLRCSPRSGDLSVYWYQQSLDQGLQFLIQYYNGEERAKGNILERFSAQQFPDLHSELNLSSLELGDSALYFCASSALTGRAFFGQGTRLTVV.

This clonotype was seen a few times. The rearrangement joins TRBV28 to TRBJ2-3, with a possible D match to TRBD2 (6 bases). Looked up from germline, CDR1 is MDHEN and CDR2 is SYDVKM. Trimming took off 5 bases at V and 0 bases at J, with 15 bases between the two ends. This CDR3 region has 16 residues. In nucleotides, the CDR3 is TGTGCCAGCAGTCCACCGGGACTTCCTAGCACAGATACGCAGTATTTT. As protein: CASSPPGLPSTDTQYF.

This clonotype was recorded a few times. This rearrangement joins TRBV20-1 to TRBJ2-7; D is tentatively TRBD1 or TRBD2 (5 bases each). Trimming left V 6 bases short and J 2 bases short, with 14 bases between. The CDR3 covers 13 residues. Germline values: CDR1 DFQATT, CDR2 SNEGSKA (reference sequence). CDR3 protein: CSARTGTPYEQYF. The CDR3, as DNA: TGCAGTGCCCGAACCGGGACCCCCTACGAGCAGTACTTC.

In this sample, this clonotype turned up many times. The gene calls are TRBV6-2 or TRBV6-3 and TRBJ2-2; tentative D call: TRBD2 (5 bases). CDR1 is MNHEY and CDR2 is SVGEGT in the germline V gene. CDR3 length: 14 amino acids. The V gene lost 2 bases and the J gene lost 7 bases, with 11 bases spanning the gap. CDR3 in amino acids: CASSYGSQYGELFF. The DNA for the CDR3 is TGTGCCAGCAGTTACGGGAGTCAGTACGGGGAGCTGTTTTTT.

V gene TRBV11-2 combines with J gene TRBJ2-7, with a tentative D call TRBD2 (6 bases). V shed 2 bases and J shed 2 bases, with 13 bases lying between them. This CDR3 spans 15 amino acids. CDR1 and CDR2 from the germline V gene are SGHAT and FQNNGV. This CDR3 is CASSLSLALTYEQYF. The CDR3 DNA is TGTGCCAGCAGCTTAAGTCTAGCGCTAACCTACGAGCAGTACTTC.

The chain carries TRBV29-1 and TRBJ2-3; D call uncertain. This CDR3 has 13 amino acids. Germline CDR1 reads SQVTM; CDR2 reads ANQGSEA. Trimming took 2 bases from V and 5 from J, leaving 11 bases between them. The chain's CDR3 is CSVERVLLDTQYF. DNA of the CDR3: TGCAGCGTTGAAAGGGTGTTGTTAGATACGCAGTATTTT.

The V call is TRBV27, the J call TRBJ1-1; TRBD1 agrees at 9 bases. This CDR3 spans 14 amino acids. The germline V gene has CDR1 MNHEY and CDR2 SMNVEV (reference sequence). V lost 6 bases to trimming and J lost 5 bases; unmatched junction nucleotides: 7. This CDR3 is CASRLTGGRTEAFF. The CDR3 DNA reads as TGTGCCAGCAGATTGACAGGGGGGAGGACTGAAGCTTTCTTT.

This clonotype was counted many times. This chain joins TRBV6-1 and TRBJ2-3, with TRBD2 matching 8 bases. Unmatched junction bases numbered 13, after V lost 7 bases and J lost 1 base. Looked up from germline, CDR1 is MNHNS and CDR2 is SASEGT. CDR3 length: 17 amino acids. Here the CDR3 reads CASTEQVAGRGTDTQYF. In nucleotides, the CDR3 is TGTGCCAGCACCGAACAGGTAGCGGGACGTGGCACAGATACGCAGTATTTT.

In this sample, this clonotype turned up many times. The J gene is TRBJ2-1, the V gene TRBV5-5; D might be TRBD2 (7 bases). Trimming cost V 4 bases and J 5 bases, with 13 bases left between them. CDR1 SGHKS and CDR2 YYEKEE come from the germline V gene (reference sequence). The length of the CDR3 is 14 residues. This chain's CDR3 is CASSRGALNNEQFF. CDR3 nucleotide sequence: TGTGCCAGCAGCCGGGGGGCACTTAACAATGAGCAGTTCTTC.

The V gene is TRBV11-2, the J gene TRBJ1-3; D might be TRBD1 (5 bases). The CDR3 loop spans 16 amino acids. CDR1 is SGHAT and CDR2 is FQNNGV in the germline V gene. V lost 5 bases, J lost 0 bases, and 14 bases lay in between. The CDR3 sequence is CASSRGLKSSGNTIYF. CDR3 DNA sequence: TGTGCCAGCAGCCGGGGACTTAAAAGCTCTGGAAACACCATATATTTT.

This clonotype has just a few counts. The genes are TRBV28 and TRBJ1-1; D might be TRBD1 (6 bases). CDR1 is MDHEN, CDR2 SYDVKM, per germline. V dropped 6 bases and J dropped 6 bases, with 14 bases sitting between them. The CDR3 contains 13 residues. The CDR3 loop reads CASRVTGTPEAFF. The CDR3 DNA reads TGTGCCAGCAGGGTGACCGGGACACCTGAAGCTTTCTTT.

The CDR3 loop is CASSFRASTMNEQYF. The CDR3 bases are TGTGCCAGCAGCTTCCGCGCTAGCACGATGAACGAGCAGTACTTC. J is TRBJ2-7 and V is TRBV7-2; possible D gene TRBD2, 5 bases. The CDR3 sequence is 15 residues long. CDR1 and CDR2 from the germline V gene are SGHTA and FQGNSA. V was trimmed by 3 bases and J by 5 bases, leaving 17 bases between them.

Many counts were recorded for this clonotype. The chain has TRBV20-1 and TRBJ2-7; D unclear. This CDR3 spans 11 amino acids. The germline V gene encodes CDR1 DFQATT and CDR2 SNEGSKA (reference sequence). V lost 6 bases and J 2 bases, leaving 8 bases between the germline ends. In nucleotides, the CDR3 is TGCAGTGCAGTGGAGACCTACGAGCAGTACTTC. It yields the protein CSAVETYEQYF.

V and J are TRBV29-1 and TRBJ2-1; 7 bases match TRBD2. The CDR3 contains 15 residues. The ends lost 1 base at V and 0 bases at J; junction bases unmatched: 3. Germline values: CDR1 SQVTM, CDR2 ANQGSEA. In DNA form, the CDR3 reads TGCAGCGTTGAAGGGCTAGCGGACTCCTACAATGAGCAGTTCTTC. Its protein is CSVEGLADSYNEQFF.

The chain joins TRBV27 to TRBJ1-2; D remains unclear. The CDR3 has 13 amino acids. V dropped 5 bases and J dropped 0 bases, with 7 bases sitting between them. Germline V CDR1 and CDR2: MNHEY, SMNVEV (reference sequence). In DNA, the CDR3 is TGTGCCAGCAGTCTAGTTCCTAACTATGGCTACACCTTC. Translated, it gives CASSLVPNYGYTF.

V usage is TRBV7-2 and J usage is TRBJ2-1; D gene uncertain. The CDR3 is made up of 13 amino acids. With 5 bases removed from V and 4 bases from J, the gap between germline ends came to 9 bases. CDR1 and CDR2 from the germline V gene are SGHTA and FQGNSA. This CDR3 reads CASSPLVYNEQFF. The CDR3 DNA reads TGTGCCAGCAGCCCCCTCGTTTACAATGAGCAGTTCTTC.